A single sample gave rise to the 10 T cell receptor beta chains below, sequenced in a study of shared clonotypes between healthy human individuals. Naive CD8 cells lacked CD45RO and underwent positive selection for CCR7, leaving out terminally differentiated effector memory CD45RA+ cells. Data came from immunoSEQ multiplex PCR; TCRdb stores just in-frame clones and leaves some out. The data hold about 2,200,000 clones, with about 93% observed a single time. Sample: naive CD8+ T cells from PBMCs. The receptors shown here come from a man aged 18 to 29 in good health. Some clones in this sample may be carry-over from other donors' samples.

This chain connects TRBV7-9 to TRBJ1-6; the match to TRBD1 covers 8 bases. Germline-derived CDR1 and CDR2 are SEHNR and FQNEAQ (reference sequence). Losses at the gene ends were 1 base for V and 10 bases for J; bases not matched to a gene: 6. The CDR3 runs 15 residues. As DNA, the CDR3 is TGTGCCAGCAGCTTAGGGGGGGACAGGCTCTCACCCCTCCACTTT. It encodes CASSLGGDRLSPLHF.

This clone came up a few times. The rearrangement links TRBV11-2 to TRBJ2-1, with a possible D match to TRBD1 (5 bases). V lost 2 bases and J lost 13, with 9 bases in between. Germline V CDR1 and CDR2: SGHAT, FQNNGV. The CDR3 totals 11 residues. In DNA, the CDR3 is TGTGCCAGCAGCTTAAATAGGGGACAGTTCTTC. Its protein product is CASSLNRGQFF.

Here the CDR3 reads CASSPRLVGETQYF. Written as DNA, the CDR3 is TGTGCCAGCAGCCCAAGACTAGTTGGTGAGACCCAGTACTTC. The V gene is TRBV13, the J gene TRBJ2-5; the D gene is possibly TRBD2 (6 bases). The germline V gene encodes CDR1 PRHDT and CDR2 FYEKMQ (reference sequence). V gave up 5 bases and J gave up 5 bases, with 15 bases separating them. The CDR3 loop spans 14 amino acids.

This chain connects TRBV29-1 to TRBJ1-1, with D perhaps TRBD1 (5 bases). This CDR3 comprises 13 residues. Per the germline V gene, CDR1 is SQVTM and CDR2 is ANQGSEA. Trimming cost V 4 bases and J 7 bases, with 16 bases left between them. The CDR3 is CSVVGTANVEAFF. The CDR3 nucleotides read TGCAGCGTTGTAGGGACGGCTAATGTTGAAGCTTTCTTT.

V is TRBV28 and J is TRBJ2-7, with TRBD2 matching over 10 bases. Germline V CDR1 and CDR2: MDHEN, SYDVKM. The CDR3 totals 15 residues. V lost 5 bases, J lost 3 bases, and 7 bases stayed unmatched. The DNA for the CDR3 is TGTGCCAGCAGTAGAATAGCGGGAGGTCTCTACGAGCAGTACTTC. It yields the protein CASSRIAGGLYEQYF.

This chain connects TRBV9 to TRBJ2-7; 7 positions agree with TRBD2. V lost 4 bases and J lost 5; bases outside the gene matches: 12. This CDR3 comprises 15 residues. Germline V gives CDR1 SGDLS, CDR2 YYNGEE. CDR3 DNA sequence: TGTGCCAGCAGCCCCCTGGGGCGGGAGTTCGACGAGCAGTACTTC. Its translation is CASSPLGREFDEQYF.

The chain links TRBV6-1 to TRBJ2-1, with TRBD1 as a possible D gene (6 bases). Germline V gene data show CDR1 as MNHNS and CDR2 as SASEGT. This CDR3 is 14 amino acids long. V was shortened by 6 bases and J by 8 bases, with 17 bases between the two germline ends. This CDR3 is CASRTRSGGHEQFF. The CDR3 coding sequence is TGTGCCAGCAGGACGAGGTCTGGGGGCCATGAGCAGTTCTTC.

The chain uses TRBV11-2 and TRBJ2-5; perhaps TRBD1 as D (6 bases). The V gene's germline CDR1 is SGHAT and CDR2 FQNNGV. V lost 1 base and J 5 bases, leaving 14 bases between the germline ends. This CDR3 comprises 15 residues. The CDR3 nucleotides read TGTGCCAGCAGCTTAGTGGAGACAGGTTATGAGACCCAGTACTTC. This gives the protein CASSLVETGYETQYF.

The chain carries TRBV28 and TRBJ2-1, with 9 bases fitting TRBD1. The length of the CDR3 is 15 residues. The junction had 5 bases not matched to a gene; V was cut back by 6 bases and J by 2 bases. Germline assignment: CDR1 MDHEN and CDR2 SYDVKM. CDR3: CASRADRGTYNEQFF. CDR3 nucleotides: TGTGCCAGCAGGGCCGACAGGGGGACCTACAATGAGCAGTTCTTC.

J is TRBJ1-1 and V is TRBV11-2; tentative D call: TRBD1 (5 bases). Deletions cut 5 bases from V and 6 bases from J, with 7 bases between. Germline-derived CDR1 and CDR2 are SGHAT and FQNNGV. The CDR3 spans 11 residues. CDR3 coding DNA: TGTGCCAGCAGCCCGGGGGCTGAAGCTTTCTTT. It specifies CASSPGAEAFF.